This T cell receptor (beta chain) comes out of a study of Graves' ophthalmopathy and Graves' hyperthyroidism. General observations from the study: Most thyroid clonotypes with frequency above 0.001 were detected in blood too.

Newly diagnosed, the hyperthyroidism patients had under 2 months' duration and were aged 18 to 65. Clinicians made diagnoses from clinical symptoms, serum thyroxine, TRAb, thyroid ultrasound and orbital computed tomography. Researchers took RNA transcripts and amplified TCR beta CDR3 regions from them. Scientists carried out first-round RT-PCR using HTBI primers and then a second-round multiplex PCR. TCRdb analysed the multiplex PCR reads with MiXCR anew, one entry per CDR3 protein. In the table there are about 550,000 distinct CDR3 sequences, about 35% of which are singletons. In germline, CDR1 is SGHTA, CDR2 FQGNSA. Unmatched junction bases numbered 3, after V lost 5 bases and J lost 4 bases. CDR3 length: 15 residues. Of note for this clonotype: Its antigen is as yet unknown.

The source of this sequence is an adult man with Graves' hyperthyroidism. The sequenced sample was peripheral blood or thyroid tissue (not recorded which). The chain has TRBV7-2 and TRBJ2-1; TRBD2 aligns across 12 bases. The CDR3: CASSASGGAYNEQFF. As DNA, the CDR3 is TGTGCCAGCAGCGCTAGCGGGGGGGCGTACAATGAGCAGTTCTTC.